This is a list of T cell receptor beta chains from one sample in a study of blood T cell repertoires in COVID-19. Some clones are missing from TCRdb's copy, which holds only in-frame ones; the method was immunoSEQ multiplex PCR. The table records more than 300,000 clones, approximately 89% of them present only once. The sequenced material came from peripheral blood. These TCRs come from a woman in her 30s with COVID-19, enrolled during active disease. Each CDR3 is given with its conserved first and last residue. A D gene is named only where the DNA matches it firmly. Clone size is not always given. Where it is, it says once, few, many or a class for expanded clones.

clone size	J gene	D gene	V gene	CDR3 protein	CDR3 DNA
NA	TRBJ2-7	TRBD1	TRBV19	CASRGTGVHEQYF	TGTGCCAGCCGCGGGACAGGGGTCCACGAGCAGTACTTC
NA	TRBJ1-1	TRBD1	TRBV9	CASSPGQGARHTEAFF	TGTGCCAGCAGTCCGGGACAGGGGGCGAGGCACACTGAAGCTTTCTTT
NA	TRBJ1-1	NA	TRBV19	CASSMAGRPNTEAFF	TGTGCCAGTAGTATGGCAGGCAGACCGAACACTGAAGCTTTCTTT
NA	TRBJ2-7	NA	TRBV21-1	CARPGGGYEQYF	TGTGCCAGACCTGGCGGGGGCTACGAGCAGTACTTC
NA	TRBJ2-2	NA	TRBV2	CATAGLANTGELFF	TGTGCCACCGCCGGTCTCGCGAACACCGGGGAGCTGTTTTTT
NA	TRBJ1-1	NA	TRBV7-5	CVRSVPLKTGLNTEAFF	TGTGTCAGAAGCGTACCTCTCAAGACAGGGCTGAACACTGAAGCTTTCTTT
NA	TRBJ2-5	TRBD2	TRBV18	CASSRASGRGETQYF	TGTGCCAGCTCGCGCGCGAGCGGGAGAGGGGAGACCCAGTACTTC
NA	TRBJ1-2	NA	TRBV5-4	CASSTQAYYGYTF	TGTGCCAGCAGCACCCAAGCTTACTATGGCTACACCTTC
once	TRBJ2-5	NA	TRBV6-2/TRBV6-3	CASSYGGSGQETQYF	TGTGCCAGCAGTTACGGCGGGTCGGGTCAAGAGACCCAGTACTTC
NA	TRBJ2-2	TRBD1	TRBV5-4	CASSLPGQGWTGELFF	TGTGCCAGCAGCTTGCCCGGACAGGGGTGGACCGGGGAGCTGTTTTTT
NA	TRBJ1-3	NA	TRBV7-2	CASTLGVSGNTIYF	TGTGCCAGCACCCTCGGGGTGTCTGGAAACACCATATATTTT
NA	TRBJ2-4	NA	TRBV4-1	CASSQVGAENIQYF	TGCGCCAGCAGCCAAGTAGGGGCCGAAAACATTCAGTACTTC
few	TRBJ2-7	NA	TRBV20-1	CSASLEGGEYF	TGCAGTGCTAGTTTGGAAGGAGGGGAGTACTTC
once	TRBJ2-1	NA	TRBV29-1	CSVRAGEQFF	TGCAGCGTTCGGGCGGGTGAGCAGTTCTTC
NA	TRBJ2-7	NA	TRBV2	CASSETGFEYF	TGTGCCAGCAGTGAAACGGGGTTTGAGTACTTC
NA	TRBJ1-4	TRBD1	TRBV5-6	CASSPFRDRGRNNEKLFF	TGTGCCAGCAGCCCATTCCGGGACAGGGGGCGGAATAATGAAAAACTGTTTTTT
NA	TRBJ2-7	TRBD1	TRBV27	CASSLRQGSYEQYF	TGTGCCAGCAGTTTACGACAGGGGAGCTACGAGCAGTACTTC
few	TRBJ1-5	NA	TRBV29-1	CSVGQGINQPQHF	TGCAGCGTTGGGCAGGGCATCAATCAGCCCCAGCATTTT
NA	TRBJ1-2	NA	TRBV28	CASSLLLGGTHASRYGYTF	TGTGCCAGCAGTTTGCTATTGGGGGGGACACATGCTTCTCGCTATGGCTACACCTTC
NA	TRBJ1-3	TRBD1	TRBV10-3	CATRDRGPLGGNTIYF	TGTGCCACCCGGGACAGGGGTCCTCTGGGTGGAAACACCATATATTTT
NA	TRBJ2-1	NA	TRBV30	CAWSGRDRVNHNEQFF	TGTGCCTGGAGTGGGCGGGATAGGGTCAACCACAATGAGCAGTTCTTC
NA	TRBJ2-5	TRBD2	TRBV24-1	CATSDFLAGGSETQYF	TGTGCCACCAGTGATTTCCTAGCGGGAGGGAGTGAGACCCAGTACTTC
NA	TRBJ1-6	NA	TRBV14	CASSRQIYNSPLHF	TGTGCCAGCAGCCGACAAATTTATAATTCACCCCTCCACTTT
NA	TRBJ2-3	NA	TRBV7-9	CASSLREPRDTQYF	TGTGCCAGCAGCTTAAGAGAACCGAGGGATACGCAGTATTTT
NA	TRBJ1-2	NA	TRBV28	CASSFRQPGGSYGYTF	TGTGCCAGCAGTTTCAGGCAGCCTGGAGGTAGCTATGGCTACACCTTC
few	TRBJ2-2	TRBD1	TRBV2	CASSSTGPNTGELFF	TGTGCCAGCAGTTCGACAGGGCCGAACACCGGGGAGCTGTTTTTT
NA	TRBJ1-5	NA	TRBV18	CASSPSSARVNQPQHF	TGTGCCAGCTCACCATCGTCTGCCAGGGTCAATCAGCCCCAGCATTTT
NA	TRBJ2-1	NA	TRBV7-3	CASSATGTSLYNEQFF	TGTGCCAGCAGCGCCACGGGCACTAGCCTATACAATGAGCAGTTCTTC
NA	TRBJ2-3	TRBD1	TRBV19	CASSISPGQGTDTQYF	TGTGCCAGTAGTATATCTCCGGGACAGGGCACAGATACGCAGTATTTT
NA	TRBJ2-5	TRBD1	TRBV18	CASSPPDRVKTQYF	TGTGCCAGCTCACCCCCGGACAGGGTAAAGACCCAGTACTTC
NA	TRBJ2-1	NA	TRBV7-3	CASRQTLSNEQFF	TGTGCCAGCAGACAAACCCTCAGCAATGAGCAGTTCTTC
few	TRBJ2-7	NA	TRBV28	CASSLTGLSVEQYF	TGTGCCAGCAGTTTGACAGGCCTTAGCGTCGAGCAGTACTTC
NA	TRBJ2-3	TRBD2	TRBV30	CAWTNRAGGLTDTQYF	TGTGCCTGGACTAACCGAGCGGGGGGGCTCACAGATACGCAGTATTTT
NA	TRBJ2-5	TRBD2	TRBV29-1	CSVGGSAEETQYF	TGCAGCGTTGGCGGGAGTGCCGAAGAGACCCAGTACTTC
NA	TRBJ1-2	NA	TRBV11-2	CASSGGRPQGGYTF	TGTGCCAGCAGCGGTGGACGGCCCCAGGGTGGCTACACCTTC
once	TRBJ2-7	NA	TRBV18	CASSPGSTNYEQYF	TGTGCCAGCTCACCGGGCAGCACCAACTACGAGCAGTACTTC
NA	TRBJ2-5	TRBD2	TRBV7-7	CASSFSGRTGQETQYF	TGTGCTAGCAGCTTTAGCGGGAGGACAGGCCAAGAGACCCAGTACTTC
NA	TRBJ1-6	NA	TRBV15	CATSTSTGPNSPLHF	TGTGCCACCAGCACTAGCACAGGGCCGAATTCACCCCTCCACTTT
few	TRBJ1-4	NA	TRBV4-1	CASSQDFGEKLFF	TGCGCCAGCAGCCAAGATTTCGGGGAAAAACTGTTTTTT
NA	TRBJ1-3	TRBD1	TRBV5-1	CASSQGQAVSGNTIYF	TGCGCCAGCAGCCAGGGACAGGCAGTCTCTGGAAACACCATATATTTT
NA	TRBJ2-3	TRBD2	TRBV6-2/TRBV6-3	CASSYGTSGADTQYF	TGTGCCAGCAGTTATGGGACTAGCGGCGCCGATACGCAGTATTTT
NA	TRBJ2-1	TRBD1	TRBV3-1/TRBV3-2	CASSQEGTGPSPNEQFF	TGTGCCAGCAGCCAAGAGGGGACAGGGCCCTCCCCCAATGAGCAGTTCTTC
NA	TRBJ1-6	TRBD1	TRBV28	CASSLEPPGGNSPLHF	TGTGCCAGCAGTTTAGAGCCACCAGGGGGTAATTCACCCCTCCACTTT
NA	TRBJ2-7	TRBD1	TRBV24-1	CATSDHLLGTGLSYEQYF	TGTGCCACCAGTGACCACCTCTTGGGGACAGGGCTCTCCTACGAGCAGTACTTC
NA	TRBJ2-1	TRBD2	TRBV28	CASSLSGTIHNEQFF	TGTGCCAGCAGTTTATCGGGGACTATCCACAATGAGCAGTTCTTC
NA	TRBJ2-1	TRBD2	TRBV2	CASSESASGAYNEQFF	TGTGCCAGCAGTGAGTCGGCCAGCGGGGCTTACAATGAGCAGTTCTTC
NA	TRBJ1-6	TRBD1	TRBV6-5	CASSSNRGPNSPLHF	TGTGCCAGCAGTTCGAACAGGGGGCCTAATTCACCCCTCCACTTT
NA	TRBJ2-1	NA	TRBV20-1	CSASVAGKSYNEQFF	TGCAGTGCTAGTGTGGCGGGAAAGTCCTACAATGAGCAGTTCTTC
NA	TRBJ1-1	NA	TRBV4-2	CASSQEGQQNTEAFF	TGTGCCAGCAGCCAAGAGGGACAACAGAACACTGAAGCTTTCTTT
NA	TRBJ2-3	TRBD1	TRBV2	CASTTGQGGTDTQYF	TGTGCCAGCACCACGGGACAGGGAGGGACAGATACGCAGTATTTT
once	TRBJ2-7	TRBD1	TRBV13	CASSPQPGQGAQPGYEQYF	TGTGCCAGCAGTCCCCAGCCGGGACAGGGAGCTCAACCTGGCTACGAGCAGTACTTC
NA	TRBJ1-2	NA	TRBV6-6	CASSLVRGTFNYGYTF	TGTGCCAGCAGTTTGGTCCGGGGTACCTTCAACTATGGCTACACCTTC
NA	TRBJ1-2	TRBD1	TRBV7-2	CASSLNRGTYGYTF	TGTGCCAGCAGCTTGAACAGGGGGACCTATGGCTACACCTTC
NA	TRBJ2-3	NA	TRBV3-1/TRBV3-2	CASSLDPSDRGTDTQYF	TGTGCCAGCAGCCTCGACCCAAGCGATCGTGGCACAGATACGCAGTATTTT
NA	TRBJ1-2	NA	TRBV6-5	CASSYGAYGYTF	TGTGCCAGCAGTTACGGGGCCTATGGCTACACCTTC